At least ten counts were recorded for the clone carrying this T cell receptor beta chain. Its antigen is unknown. The trim removed 3 bases at V and 4 bases at J, leaving 6 bases unmatched. In germline, CDR1 is MNHEY, CDR2 SMNVEV (reference sequence). The CDR3 totals 14 residues. Researchers prepared the TCRbeta library using unique molecular identifiers, the study reports. TCRdb reprocessed the PCR reads via MiXCR and lists one record per CDR3 protein. In the table there are 500,000 to 600,000 distinct CDR3 sequences, over 25% of which are singletons. These data belong to a study of T-cell reconstitution after alpha-beta-depleted transplantation in children. Findings and limits, study-wide: Diversity of TCRbeta at day 60 was high in some patients, arising from surviving recipient T cells and thymic progenitors. Expanded graft clones numbering several hundred reportedly gave rise to alpha-beta T cells about two months after transplant. At one year after transplant, newly produced T cells mostly accounted for T-cell counts and diversity.

V usage is TRBV27 and J usage is TRBJ2-7; 7 nucleotides line up with TRBD1. This receptor was obtained from a boy under two years old with Wiskott-Aldrich syndrome, due to receive a stem cell transplant. Sequencing used PBMCs, obtained before TCRalphabeta/CD19-depleted stem cell transplant. CDR3 residues: CASSLVGTDYEQYF. CDR3 nucleotide sequence: TGTGCCAGCAGTTTGGTCGGGACAGATTACGAGCAGTACTTC.